The next 17 T cell receptor beta chains were all read from a single sample in a study of blood T cell repertoires in COVID-19. Here immunoSEQ multiplex PCR was the method, and the copy in TCRdb shows in-frame clones only, minus some. The profile shows a few hundred thousand clones, 85% of them singletons. The material sequenced was peripheral blood. These receptors were taken from a man in his forties or fifties who had recovered from COVID-19.

This clone was counted between two and nine times. The J gene is TRBJ1-5, the V gene TRBV19, with D possibly being TRBD1 (5 bases). This CDR3 has 16 amino acids. Germline lookup yields CDR1 LNHDA and CDR2 SQIVND (reference sequence). Trimming cost V 2 bases and J 3 bases, with 14 bases left between them. CDR3 DNA sequence: TGTGCCAGTAGTATAATTTCTCAGGGACTCAATCAGCCCCAGCATTTT. Protein sequence: CASSIISQGLNQPQHF. Complete variable domain (other parts from reference TRBV19 and TRBJ1-5): DGGITQSPKYLFRKEGQNVTLSCEQNLNHDAMYWYRQDPGQGLRLIYYSQIVNDFQKGDIAEGYSVSREKKESFPLTVTSAQKNPTAFYLCASSIISQGLNQPQHFGDGTRLSIL.

The rearrangement joins TRBV6-6 to TRBJ2-2; no clear D gene. CDR3 length: 13 amino acids. V lost 2 bases to trimming and J lost 2 bases, with 3 bases between them. The germline gives CDR1 MNHNY, CDR2 SVGAGI (reference sequence). As DNA, the CDR3 is TGTGCCAGCAGTTACCTTAACACCGGGGAGCTGTTTTTT. Translated, it gives CASSYLNTGELFF.

This chain joins TRBV18 and TRBJ2-3; 12 nucleotides line up with TRBD2. The trim removed 3 bases at V and 3 bases at J, leaving 4 bases unmatched. CDR1 is KGHSH and CDR2 is LQKENI in the germline V gene. The CDR3 covers 16 residues. CDR3 sequence reads: CASSPATSGSTDTQYF. The CDR3 region has the DNA TGTGCCAGCTCACCGGCGACTAGCGGGAGTACAGATACGCAGTATTTT.

The rearrangement links TRBV6-5 to TRBJ1-1; unclear D gene. Germline V gene lookup returns CDR1 MNHEY and CDR2 SVGAGI. The CDR3 extends over 11 amino acids. The V and J ends lost 4 bases and 5 bases respectively, with 5 bases between them. CDR3 in DNA: TGTGCCAGCAGTTTCGGGACTGAAGCTTTCTTT. It specifies CASSFGTEAFF.

DNA of the CDR3: TGTGCCAGCAGCTTATTCTTCGGGACAGGGCAGAACAATGAGCAGTTCTTC. Amino acid sequence: CASSLFFGTGQNNEQFF. J is TRBJ2-1 and V is TRBV7-2, with 9 bases fitting TRBD1. Germline CDR1 SGHTA, CDR2 FQGNSA. V was pared by 2 bases and J by 5 bases, with 10 bases of the junction left unmatched. There are 17 residues in the CDR3. Full variable domain (rest looked up from reference TRBV7-2 and TRBJ2-1): GAGVSQSPSNKVTEKGKDVELRCDPISGHTALYWYRQSLGQGLEFLIYFQGNSAPDKSGLPSDRFSAERTGGSVSTLTIQRTQQEDSAVYLCASSLFFGTGQNNEQFFGPGTRLTVL.

The chain carries TRBV27 and TRBJ1-1; 7 positions agree with TRBD1. Per germline, CDR1 MNHEY and CDR2 SMNVEV (reference sequence). After removal of 6 bases from V and 3 bases from J, the junction contained 7 bases not matched to a gene. The CDR3 length is 14 residues. CDR3 residues: CASRLTGVDTEAFF. CDR3 coding DNA: TGTGCCAGCAGATTAACAGGGGTGGACACTGAAGCTTTCTTT.

The rearrangement uses TRBV5-1 and TRBJ2-1, with D tentatively TRBD2 (6 bases). Germline CDR1 SGHRS, CDR2 YFSETQ. V was shortened by 4 bases and J by 0 bases, with 11 bases between the two germline ends. The CDR3 consists of 15 residues. This CDR3 reads CASSPAGTSYNEQFF. The DNA for the CDR3 is TGCGCCAGCAGCCCGGCGGGAACCTCCTACAATGAGCAGTTCTTC.

This rearrangement joins TRBV28 to TRBJ2-7, with 9 bases matching TRBD1. The CDR3 contains 15 residues. Germline loops: CDR1 MDHEN, CDR2 SYDVKM. V trimming: 1 base; J trimming: 5 bases; junction bases outside the gene matches: 6. CDR3 sequence reads: CASSLSGQGAHEQYF. CDR3 nucleotides: TGTGCCAGCAGTTTATCGGGACAGGGTGCCCACGAGCAGTACTTC.

The chain uses TRBV28 and TRBJ1-2, with TRBD1 identical over 8 bases. The CDR3 loop spans 18 amino acids. The V gene end was trimmed by 5 bases and the J gene end by 3 bases; junction bases not matched to a gene: 17. Germline values: CDR1 MDHEN, CDR2 SYDVKM. The DNA for the CDR3 is TGTGCCAGCAGTCAGGACTATCCAGGGGGCGCCTATCACTATGGCTACACCTTC. Protein: CASSQDYPGGAYHYGYTF.

V usage is TRBV7-9 and J usage is TRBJ1-2; TRBD1 might be the D (5 bases). CDR3 length: 13 residues. V lost 1 base and J 6 bases, leaving 9 bases between the germline ends. Germline CDR1 SEHNR, CDR2 FQNEAQ (reference sequence). In DNA, the CDR3 is TGTGCCAGCAGCTTAGTGGGGGGTGATGGCTACACCTTC. This gives the protein CASSLVGGDGYTF.

This clone was seen only a few times. V usage is TRBV6-5 and J usage is TRBJ2-1, with TRBD2 matching over 9 bases. CDR3 size: 14 residues. V shed 5 bases and J 9 bases; nucleotides not matched to a gene: 8. Germline V gene sequence: CDR1 MNHEY, CDR2 SVGAGI. The CDR3 bases are TGTGCCAGCAGTCGGACTAGCGATCGTAGTGAGCAGTTCTTC. It is translated as CASSRTSDRSEQFF.

The rearrangement joins TRBV18 to TRBJ1-1; D is possibly TRBD1 (5 bases). The CDR3 contains 15 residues. Between the trimmed V and J ends, which lost 8 bases and 3 bases, there was a span of 19 bases. Germline CDR1 KGHSH, CDR2 LQKENI. The CDR3 spells CASVLDLGGYTEAFF. CDR3 sequence (DNA): TGTGCCAGCGTTCTGGACCTTGGGGGGTACACTGAAGCTTTCTTT.

This rearrangement joins TRBV30 to TRBJ2-7, with 12 bases identical to TRBD2. The CDR3 has 14 residues. Losses at the gene ends were 2 bases for V and 5 bases for J; bases not matched to a gene: 4. Germline assignment: CDR1 GTSNPN and CDR2 SVGIG (reference sequence). The CDR3 region is CAWSPGLAGNEQYF. The DNA for the CDR3 is TGTGCCTGGAGTCCCGGACTAGCGGGAAACGAGCAGTACTTC.

This clone turned up a few times. This chain links TRBV11-2 with TRBJ1-2; the D gene is possibly TRBD1 (5 bases). Germline CDR1 reads SGHAT; CDR2 reads FQNNGV. The CDR3 sequence is 13 residues long. V gave up 5 bases and J gave up 2 bases, with 9 bases separating them. The CDR3 loop is CASSPAGNYGYTF. The CDR3 nucleotides are TGTGCCAGCAGCCCTGCAGGGAACTATGGCTACACCTTC.

This clone was counted a single time. The chain is built from TRBV7-9 and TRBJ1-4; TRBD1 aligns across 7 bases. J gave up 8 bases and V 4 bases, and 16 bases lay outside the gene matches. The CDR3 runs to 17 residues. Germline CDR1 reads SEHNR; CDR2 reads FQNEAQ (reference sequence). The DNA for the CDR3 is TGTGCCAGCAGCTCGAATCAGGCCGGGACAGTGGGAGAAAAACTGTTTTTT. As protein: CASSSNQAGTVGEKLFF.

This clone was observed a single time. The chain joins TRBV29-1 to TRBJ1-2; TRBD1 matches at 11 bases. Germline V gene sequence: CDR1 SQVTM, CDR2 ANQGSEA. The CDR3 consists of 14 residues. J lost 7 bases, V lost 0 bases, and 4 bases had no gene match. The CDR3 is CSVEEWTGGFGYTF. The DNA for the CDR3 is TGCAGCGTTGAAGAGTGGACAGGGGGCTTTGGCTACACCTTC.

The chain couples TRBV5-1 to TRBJ2-7, with 9 nucleotides matching TRBD1. The germline gives CDR1 SGHRS, CDR2 YFSETQ. V lost 0 bases, J lost 6 bases, and 4 bases stayed unmatched. The CDR3 extends over 14 amino acids. CDR3 nucleotides: TGCGCCAGCAGCTTGGGGGACAGGGTACGCGAGCAGTACTTC. It yields the protein CASSLGDRVREQYF.